This T cell receptor beta chain was recorded in a study of multiple sclerosis patients with progressive multifocal leukoencephalopathy. Study-wide points: Less diverse TRB repertoires were suggested in most PML patients. Whether JC virus or general immunocompromise explains the findings remained unclear.

Synthetic inline TR CDR3 controls covering all V-J pairings were spiked into each PCR. The data were produced by immunoSEQ multiplex PCR, yet TCRdb's version contains in-frame clones alone and is incomplete. The data contain 25,000 to 35,000 clones, just under 90% of them seen just once; the ten biggest clones take up about 1.6%. CDR1 and CDR2 from the germline V gene are MNHEY and SVGAGI. The CDR3 sequence is 13 residues long. V lost 5 bases and J lost 8; bases outside the gene matches: 6. This sample's time point: five to six months of natalizumab therapy. T1 marks 6 months and T2 marks 12 months of natalizumab therapy. Comment on this clone: The antigen is unknown.

V gene TRBV6-5 combines with J gene TRBJ1-1, with 9 bases matching TRBD1. The sample here was PBMCs, taken from a patient treated with natalizumab. This clonotype was obtained from a human donor with multiple sclerosis. CDR3 bases: TGTGCCAGCAGTACCCGCGACAGGGGGGAAGCTTTCTTT. Translated: CASSTRDRGEAFF.